One and the same sample provided the 4 T cell receptor beta chains below, sequenced in a study of regulatory T cells in long-lasting Graves disease. Time point described: newly diagnosed GD, antithyroid drugs for less than 3 months. PBMC-derived RNA was used for the TCR library. Libraries of TCR beta came from iRepertoire HTBI primers plus Arm-PCR of CDR3 regions. TCRdb fed the multiplex PCR reads into MiXCR, producing one record per CDR3 protein. The sample yields around 320,000 distinct CDR3 sequences, roughly a sixth seen once. The same data also contributed to another study, on T cells in Graves' hyperthyroidism and ophthalmopathy.

This specimen was peripheral blood mononuclear cells (PBMCs), taken at new diagnosis, from a patient treated with antithyroid drugs. All receptors derive from a man in his forties with Graves disease.

This clonotype was seen a handful of times. The genes are TRBV7-9 and TRBJ1-2, with D possibly TRBD1 on 5 matching bases. Germline CDR1 reads SEHNR; CDR2 reads FQNEAQ (reference sequence). V lost 4 bases to trimming and J lost 7 bases, with 13 bases between them. This CDR3 has 13 amino acids. The CDR3 sequence is CASSSHRGVGYTF. CDR3 bases: TGTGCCAGCAGCTCGCATCGGGGGGTTGGCTACACCTTC.

The chain recombines TRBV10-3 with TRBJ2-5; D gene uncertain. Looked up from germline, CDR1 is ENHRY and CDR2 is SYGVKD. V was clipped by 6 bases and J by 1 base, with 15 bases between them. The CDR3 consists of 15 residues. CDR3 region: CAISSLGRIQETQYF. CDR3 DNA: TGTGCCATCAGCTCCCTAGGACGGATCCAAGAGACCCAGTACTTC.

This clonotype occurred many times. CDR3 DNA: TGTGCCAGCAGGGTGGGGAACACAGATACGCAGTATTTT. Its protein product is CASRVGNTDTQYF. The chain joins TRBV28 to TRBJ2-3; D remains ambiguous. CDR3 length equals 13 residues. The ends were cut back, 6 bases at V and 2 bases at J, with 9 bases in the middle. Germline CDR1 MDHEN, CDR2 SYDVKM. The whole variable domain, filled in from reference TRBV28 and TRBJ2-3, reads DVKVTQSSRYLVKRTGEKVFLECVQDMDHENMFWYRQDPGLGLRLIYFSYDVKMKEKGDIPEGYSVSREKKERFSLILESASTNQTSMYLCASRVGNTDTQYFGPGTRLTVL.

This clonotype was seen repeatedly, ten times or more. The genes are TRBV10-3 and TRBJ2-3; the D call may be TRBD1 or TRBD2 (5 bases each). V gave up 5 bases and J gave up 2 bases, with 17 bases separating them. This CDR3 has 16 amino acids. CDR1 ENHRY and CDR2 SYGVKD come from the germline V gene. The CDR3 DNA sequence: TGTGCCATCAGTCGGGGCGGGCCTAGGGACACAGATACGCAGTATTTT. The encoded protein is CAISRGGPRDTDTQYF.